One and the same sample provided the 8 T cell receptor beta chains below, sequenced in a study of type 1 and type 2 diabetes patients. Amplification started from genomic DNA. The TCR beta CDR3 region was amplified using 30 forward and 13 reverse primers. TCRdb reanalysed the multiplex PCR reads using MiXCR and keeps one entry per CDR3 protein. The sample consists of 250,000 or so distinct CDR3 sequences, around 47% of them appearing once. Sequences were obtained from peripheral blood mononuclear cells (PBMCs). The receptors shown here come from a man between 18 and 35 years old with type 2 diabetes.

A few counts support this clonotype. The J gene is TRBJ2-7, the V gene TRBV5-1; D possibly corresponds to TRBD2 (6 bases). V lost 0 bases, J lost 3 bases, and 10 bases lay in between. This CDR3 region has 14 residues. Germline CDR1 and CDR2: SGHRS and YFSETQ. CDR3 sequence: CASSLEGLYYEQYF. The CDR3 DNA reads TGCGCCAGCAGCTTGGAGGGACTCTACTACGAGCAGTACTTC.

The chain employs TRBV10-3 and TRBJ1-1; D possibly corresponds to TRBD1 (5 bases). V dropped 6 bases and J dropped 1 base, with 15 bases sitting between them. The CDR3 extends over 15 amino acids. Germline CDR1 and CDR2: ENHRY and SYGVKD. The CDR3 loop reads CAIRSVVRENTEAFF. The DNA for the CDR3 is TGTGCCATCAGATCCGTCGTCAGGGAGAACACTGAAGCTTTCTTT.

This CDR3 is CASSETGDQPQHF. DNA for the CDR3: TGCGCCAGCAGTGAGACAGGGGATCAGCCCCAGCATTTT. The genes are TRBV10-2 and TRBJ1-5, with 7 bases identical to TRBD1. V lost 2 bases, J lost 5 bases, and 0 bases stayed unmatched. Germline CDR1 is WSHSY and CDR2 is SAAADI. This CDR3 region has 13 residues.

The chain has TRBV12-3 or TRBV12-4 and TRBJ2-1; perhaps TRBD2 as D (7 bases). V gave up 2 bases and J gave up 10 bases, with 24 bases separating them. The CDR3 is 17 amino acids. The CDR3 coding sequence is TGTGCCAGCAGTTTAAAGGGGGAGGGAAACCCTCCCCCCGAGCAGTTCTTC. This translates into CASSLKGEGNPPPEQFF.

As concerns this clonotype: The CDR3 does not close with the conserved phenylalanine or tryptophan, likely indicating a read error. This chain's CDR3 is CATTGGIEAFS. CDR3 nucleotide sequence: TGTGCCACCACGGGCGGGATTGAAGCTTTCTCT. The chain employs TRBV25-1 and TRBJ1-1; D uncertain. The V end lost 10 bases, the J end lost 7 bases, and 13 bases lay between the germline ends. This CDR3 spans 11 amino acids. The V gene's germline CDR1 is MGHDK and CDR2 SYGVNS.

The gene calls are TRBV20-1 and TRBJ1-6; 7 bases map to TRBD1. CDR3 length equals 15 residues. Trimming removed 5 bases from V and 11 bases from J; junction bases left unmatched: 15. Germline CDR1 and CDR2: DFQATT and SNEGSKA (reference sequence). The DNA for the CDR3 is TGCAGTGCTTCGATTCCCGGGACAGCCATGGCACCCCTCCACTTT. Translation: CSASIPGTAMAPLHF.

The rearrangement uses TRBV19 and TRBJ1-1, with D tentatively TRBD1 (6 bases). The germline gives CDR1 LNHDA, CDR2 SQIVND (reference sequence). V lost 4 bases to trimming and J lost 0 bases, with 15 bases between them. The CDR3 covers 16 residues. The CDR3 DNA reads TGTGCCAGTAGTACATTCCCAGGGGCGTTGAACACTGAAGCTTTCTTT. It specifies CASSTFPGALNTEAFF.

CDR3 bases: TGTGCCAGCAGGAGCGGGAAAGAGAAACATACGCAGTATTTT. Encoded protein: CASRSGKEKHTQYF. This chain connects TRBV6-1 to TRBJ2-3, with 7 bases fitting TRBD2. This CDR3 contains 14 residues. Germline V gives CDR1 MNHNS, CDR2 SASEGT. With 6 bases clipped from V and 7 bases from J, the junction kept 10 bases outside the gene matches.